Below are 5 T cell receptor beta chains sequenced from a single sample in a study of CD8 T cells in ankylosing spondylitis. TCRdb recomputed calls from the 5' RACE reads with MiXCR, one row per CDR3 protein. The table includes roughly 230,000 distinct CDR3 sequences, about 10% detected once. Sequences were obtained from blood, either unsorted or a sorted T cell fraction (not recorded which). The origin of the receptors is a male donor with ankylosing spondylitis or in good health (not recorded which).

This clonotype has a count of ten or more. The gene calls are TRBV3-1 and TRBJ1-3; D uncertain. The CDR3 is made up of 15 amino acids. The V end lost 0 bases, the J end lost 0 bases, and 6 bases lay between the germline ends. Germline CDR1 reads LGHDT; CDR2 reads YNNKEL (reference sequence). The CDR3 reads CASSQELDSGNTIYF. Written as DNA, the CDR3 is TGTGCCAGCAGCCAAGAATTGGACTCTGGAAACACCATATATTTT.

This clonotype was detected many times. V gene TRBV25-1 combines with J gene TRBJ2-7; D may be TRBD1 or TRBD2 (5 bases each). CDR1 and CDR2 from the germline V gene are MGHDK and SYGVNS. The CDR3 is made up of 14 amino acids. V was pared by 10 bases and J by 5 bases, with 21 bases between. This CDR3 reads CATSKGPSSDEQYF. The CDR3 coding sequence is TGTGCCACCTCGAAGGGACCCTCTTCCGACGAGCAGTACTTC.

This clonotype occurred a few times. The chain employs TRBV7-6 and TRBJ2-2; possibly TRBD2 for D (5 bases). This CDR3 has 14 residues. Trimming removed 2 bases at V and 3 bases at J, with 7 bases between. The germline V gene has CDR1 SGHVS and CDR2 FNYEAQ. In DNA, the CDR3 is TGTGCCAGCAGCTTAAGCGGATACACCGGGGAGCTGTTTTTT. Its protein product is CASSLSGYTGELFF. Drawing the rest from reference TRBV7-6 and TRBJ2-2, the complete variable domain is GAGVSQSPRYKVTKRGQDVALRCDPISGHVSLYWYRQALGQGPEFLTYFNYEAQQDKSGLPNDRFSAERPEGSISTLTIQRTEQRDSAMYRCASSLSGYTGELFFGEGSRLTVL.

A note on this clonotype: One base away lies a much larger clone, so this may be a sequencing read error. The V call is TRBV29-1, the J call TRBJ1-2; D is unresolved. CDR3 length equals 13 residues. CDR1 is SQVTM and CDR2 is ANQGSEA in the germline V gene. The CDR3 nucleotides are TGCAGCGTTGATCCTGGCAGTGGCTATGGCCACACCTTC. Translating it yields CSVDPGSGYGHTF.

This clonotype was counted a few times. The CDR3 reads CASSVGTGGYEQYF. The CDR3 DNA sequence: TGTGCCAGCAGCGTCGGGACAGGGGGCTACGAGCAGTACTTC. The chain links TRBV14 to TRBJ2-7, with 11 bases aligning to TRBD1. The CDR3 sequence is 14 residues long. Germline CDR1 and CDR2: SGHDN and FVKESK. With V trimmed by 5 bases and J by 3 bases, 3 bases remained unmatched.